What follows is one T cell receptor (beta chain) and its context. The data were taken from a study of technical replicates of blood from a handful of donors. Sequencing was performed with immunoSEQ multiplex PCR; in TCRdb, only in-frame clones are kept and a portion is missing. In the table there are 70,000 to 95,000 clones, approximately 97% of which are singletons. The CDR3 has 18 amino acids. Germline CDR1 is SEHNR and CDR2 is FQNEAQ (reference sequence). V shed 1 base, J shed 6 bases, and the junction held 12 bases outside the gene matches. This receptor was obtained from a human donor in good health. The sequencing sample was made of T cells isolated from PBMCs. This chain uses TRBV7-9 with TRBJ2-1, with 10 bases lining up with TRBD2. The CDR3 loop is CASSLGTPGTSAFNEQFF. Here the CDR3 DNA reads TGTGCCAGCAGCTTAGGGACGCCCGGGACTAGCGCCTTCAATGAGCAGTTCTTC.